These T cell receptor beta chains were read from a single sample in a study of blood T cell repertoires in COVID-19. Measured with immunoSEQ multiplex PCR; TCRdb has only the in-frame clones, and not every one. The table lists roughly 250,000 clones, over 75% of them singletons. The sequencing sample was made of peripheral blood. The receptors derive from a human donor in a cohort sampled during active COVID-19. Both conserved end residues are part of each CDR3. A D gene is named only where the DNA matches it firmly. Clone size, where shown, is once, few, many, or a class for clones that have expanded.

CDR3nt | CDR3aa | len | abundance | v_gene | d_gene | j_gene
TGTGCCAGCAGGACAGGGTCCTACGAGCAGTACTTC | CASRTGSYEQYF | 12 | - | TRBV28 | TRBD1 | TRBJ2-7
TGTGCCAGCAGCCGACAAGGCCTAAGCACAGATACGCAGTATTTT | CASSRQGLSTDTQYF | 15 | once | TRBV13 | - | TRBJ2-3
TGCGCCAGCAGCTTGGGGGGCCTTTCTGGAAACACCATATATTTT | CASSLGGLSGNTIYF | 15 | - | TRBV5-1 | - | TRBJ1-3
TGTGCCAGCTCACCACCGGAGGAGACCTACGAGCAGTACTTC | CASSPPEETYEQYF | 14 | - | TRBV18 | - | TRBJ2-7
TGTGCCAGCAGCACTCTCAGGGGGCCTCATCCCTACGAGCAGTACTTC | CASSTLRGPHPYEQYF | 16 | - | TRBV7-9 | TRBD1 | TRBJ2-7
TGTGCCAGCAGCCGCGTTTATACAGATACGCAGTATTTT | CASSRVYTDTQYF | 13 | - | TRBV27 | - | TRBJ2-3
TGTGCCAGCAGCGACGGGGACTCCCCCTACGAGCAGTACTTC | CASSDGDSPYEQYF | 14 | - | TRBV5-5 | - | TRBJ2-7
TGCGCCAGCAGCTCAACAGGGGTCTATGGCTACACCTTC | CASSSTGVYGYTF | 13 | - | TRBV5-1 | TRBD1 | TRBJ1-2
TGTGCCATTTCCCCCGGGACAGGGGCCTACAATGAGCAGTTCTTC | CAISPGTGAYNEQFF | 15 | - | TRBV6-5 | TRBD1 | TRBJ2-1
TGTGCCACCAGCAGAGCCATACCCGACGACAGAAACTATGGCTACACCTTC | CATSRAIPDDRNYGYTF | 17 | - | TRBV15 | - | TRBJ1-2
TGCGCCAGCAGCTTGGTTGCGGGGTCCTACGAGCAGTACTTC | CASSLVAGSYEQYF | 14 | once | TRBV5-1 | - | TRBJ2-7
TGTGCCAGCAGCGCTTCCCTGATCAGCTCCTACGAGCAGTACTTC | CASSASLISSYEQYF | 15 | - | TRBV6-5 | - | TRBJ2-7
TGCAGCGTTGAAGGTATAGGGGGCTATGGCTACACCTTC | CSVEGIGGYGYTF | 13 | once | TRBV29-1 | - | TRBJ1-2
TGTGCCAGCAGCGCCTTGTGGCGGGGGAATGGGGAGACCCAGTACTTC | CASSALWRGNGETQYF | 16 | - | TRBV5-8 | TRBD2 | TRBJ2-5
TGTGCCAGCTCACCATTGGGCGGGCGGCAGGGAGGGGTTCGAGGCTACACCTTC | CASSPLGGRQGGVRGYTF | 18 | - | TRBV18 | - | TRBJ1-2
TGCGCCAGCAGCCAGGGACTAGCGGGCTACGAGCAGTACTTC | CASSQGLAGYEQYF | 14 | - | TRBV5-1 | TRBD2 | TRBJ2-7
TGTGCCAGCAGTGGCGGGGGTTGGGGGTACACAGATACGCAGTATTTT | CASSGGGWGYTDTQYF | 16 | - | TRBV2 | TRBD2 | TRBJ2-3
TGTGCCAGCTCCGGCCGAAATTCAGGGGGCTGGAACACCGGGGAGCTGTTTTTT | CASSGRNSGGWNTGELFF | 18 | few | TRBV25-1 | TRBD1 | TRBJ2-2
TGTGCCAGCAGCCAAGAGCGGATGGGGCTCGAGACCCAGTACTTC | CASSQERMGLETQYF | 15 | - | TRBV14 | - | TRBJ2-5
TGCGCCAGCAGGAGCGGGGGGGCCTATGGGGAGACCCAGTACTTC | CASRSGGAYGETQYF | 15 | once | TRBV5-1 | TRBD2 | TRBJ2-5
TGCGCCAGCAGCCCGGAGGGACTCTATGGCTACACCTTC | CASSPEGLYGYTF | 13 | - | TRBV5-1 | - | TRBJ1-2
TGTGCCAGCAGCCATAGCGGACGGATAGACAATGAGCAGTTCTTC | CASSHSGRIDNEQFF | 15 | - | TRBV11-2 | - | TRBJ2-1
TGCAGCGTTACGACAGGGGGTGCAACCGGGGAGCTGTTTTTT | CSVTTGGATGELFF | 14 | many | TRBV29-1 | TRBD1 | TRBJ2-2
TGCAGTGATCGGGGGACTGAAGCTTTCTTT | CSDRGTEAFF | 10 | - | TRBV20-1 | - | TRBJ1-1